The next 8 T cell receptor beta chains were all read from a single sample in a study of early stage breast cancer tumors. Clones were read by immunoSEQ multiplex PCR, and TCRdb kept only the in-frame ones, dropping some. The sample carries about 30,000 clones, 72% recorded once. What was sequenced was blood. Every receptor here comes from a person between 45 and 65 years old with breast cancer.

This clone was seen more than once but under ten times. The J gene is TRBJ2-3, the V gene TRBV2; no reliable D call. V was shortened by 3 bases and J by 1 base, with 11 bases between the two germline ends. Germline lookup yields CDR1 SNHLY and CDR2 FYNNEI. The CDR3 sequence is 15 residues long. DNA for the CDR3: TGTGCCAGCAGTGATTTTGGTCGGGGCACAGATACGCAGTATTTT. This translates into CASSDFGRGTDTQYF.

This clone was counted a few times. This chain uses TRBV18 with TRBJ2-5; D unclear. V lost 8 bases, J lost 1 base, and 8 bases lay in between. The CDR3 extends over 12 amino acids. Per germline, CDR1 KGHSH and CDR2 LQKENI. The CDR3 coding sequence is TGTGCCAGCCGACCCACCCAAGAGACCCAGTACTTC. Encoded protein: CASRPTQETQYF.

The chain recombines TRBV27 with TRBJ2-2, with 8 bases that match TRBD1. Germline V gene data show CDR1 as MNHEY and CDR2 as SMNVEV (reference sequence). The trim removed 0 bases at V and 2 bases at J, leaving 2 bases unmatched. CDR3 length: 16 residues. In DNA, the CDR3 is TGTGCCAGCAGTTTATCGACAGGGGTCAACACCGGGGAGCTGTTTTTT. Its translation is CASSLSTGVNTGELFF.

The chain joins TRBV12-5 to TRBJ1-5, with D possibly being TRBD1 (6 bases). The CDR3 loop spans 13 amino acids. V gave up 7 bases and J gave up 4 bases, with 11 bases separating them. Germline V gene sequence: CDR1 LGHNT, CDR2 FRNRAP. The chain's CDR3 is CASARTVNQPQHF. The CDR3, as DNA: TGTGCTAGTGCCCGGACAGTAAATCAGCCCCAGCATTTT.

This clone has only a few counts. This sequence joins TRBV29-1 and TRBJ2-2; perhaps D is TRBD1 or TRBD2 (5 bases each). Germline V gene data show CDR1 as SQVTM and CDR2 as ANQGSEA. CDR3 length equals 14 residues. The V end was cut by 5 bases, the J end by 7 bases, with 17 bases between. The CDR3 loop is CSVPGTRAGGELFF. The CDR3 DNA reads TGCAGCGTTCCCGGGACCCGGGCGGGCGGGGAGCTGTTTTTT.

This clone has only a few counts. The CDR3 sequence: CASSLGTGGVQETQYF. Here the CDR3 DNA reads TGTGCCAGCAGCCTCGGGACAGGAGGGGTGCAGGAGACCCAGTACTTC. V gene TRBV14 combines with J gene TRBJ2-5; TRBD1 aligns across 8 bases. The germline gives CDR1 SGHDN, CDR2 FVKESK. V lost 4 bases, J lost 5 bases, and 12 bases stayed unmatched. The CDR3 is made up of 16 amino acids.

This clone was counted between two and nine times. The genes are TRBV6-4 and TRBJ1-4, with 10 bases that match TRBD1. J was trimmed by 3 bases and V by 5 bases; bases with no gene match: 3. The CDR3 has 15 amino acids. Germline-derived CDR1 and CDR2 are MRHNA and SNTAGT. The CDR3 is CASSRGTGANEKLFF. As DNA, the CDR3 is TGTGCCAGCAGTCGAGGGACAGGGGCTAATGAAAAACTGTTTTTT.

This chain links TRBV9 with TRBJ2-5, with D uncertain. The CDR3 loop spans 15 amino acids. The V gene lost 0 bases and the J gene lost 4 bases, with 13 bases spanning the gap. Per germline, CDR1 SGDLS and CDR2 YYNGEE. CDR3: CASSVAEYSGETQYF. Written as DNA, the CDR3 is TGTGCCAGCAGCGTAGCAGAATACAGTGGAGAGACCCAGTACTTC.